Listed below are T cell receptor beta chains from one sample, sequenced in a study of blood T cell repertoires in COVID-19. Using immunoSEQ multiplex PCR, the repertoire was profiled, and TCRdb retains in-frame clones only, with some absent. The table lists about 80,000 clones, roughly three quarters of them singletons. The sample comprised peripheral blood. The receptor set was obtained from a man between 70 and 80 years old with active or convalescent COVID-19. Each CDR3 is given with its conserved first and last residue. The D gene is left open where the match is weak. Clone size, where shown, is once, few, many, or a class for clones that have expanded.

>few|TRBJ1-2|.|TRBV28
TGTGCCAGCAGATACCCAGAGGGAGGGGGTGGCTACACCTTC
CASRYPEGGGGYTF
>.|TRBJ2-1|.|TRBV6-5
TGTGCCACACAGGGTTTTTACAATGAGCAGTTCTTC
CATQGFYNEQFF
>.|TRBJ1-2|.|TRBV28
TGTGCCAGCAGTTCATCAGGGGACGGGACATATGGCTACACCTTC
CASSSSGDGTYGYTF
>.|TRBJ1-5|TRBD1|TRBV18
TGTGCCAGCTCACCCGGGGACAGGACGAGTGGTCAGCCCCAGCATTTT
CASSPGDRTSGQPQHF
>.|TRBJ2-2|.|TRBV6-5
TGTGCCAGCAGCAGATGGGGGCGGGCCGGGGAGCTGTTTTTT
CASSRWGRAGELFF
>.|TRBJ2-7|TRBD2|TRBV3-1/TRBV3-2
TGTGCCAGCAGCCACTCAGCGGGGAGCTCCTACGAGCAGTACTTC
CASSHSAGSSYEQYF
>.|TRBJ2-2|.|TRBV20-1
TGCAGTGCGTCAAGGGGAGGGGAGCTGTTTTTT
CSASRGGELFF
>.|TRBJ2-1|TRBD1|TRBV10-1
TGCGCCAGCAGTGATGGACAGGGGGCTGCACATGAGCAGTTCTTC
CASSDGQGAAHEQFF
>few|TRBJ2-3|TRBD2|TRBV19
TGTGCCAGTAGCAGCCATAGCGGGGGGGCAAATACGCAGTATTTT
CASSSHSGGANTQYF
>.|TRBJ1-5|TRBD1|TRBV27
TGTGCCAGCAGTTCCCGCGGGACAGACTATAGCAATCAGCCCCAGCATTTT
CASSSRGTDYSNQPQHF
>.|TRBJ2-1|.|TRBV5-1
TGCGCCAGCAGCTTGGCCGAACCCGGGGATGAGCAGTTCTTC
CASSLAEPGDEQFF
>.|TRBJ2-3|.|TRBV19
TGTGCCACCTCCCGCGGGGCTGGCACAGATACGCAGTATTTT
CATSRGAGTDTQYF
>.|TRBJ2-7|TRBD1|TRBV5-1
TGCGCCAGCAGCTTGGGGCTACCGGGACAGTTCTCCTACGAGCAGTACTTC
CASSLGLPGQFSYEQYF
>.|TRBJ2-5|TRBD1|TRBV15
TGTGCCACCAGCAGATACTTACAGGGGTATTCAAGTGAGACCCAGTACTTC
CATSRYLQGYSSETQYF
>.|TRBJ2-3|TRBD2|TRBV30
TGTGCCTGGAGTATCGGGGGGGGCCCCCATACGCAGTATTTT
CAWSIGGGPHTQYF
>.|TRBJ1-4|.|TRBV5-1
TGCGCCAGCAGCCCCGGAGGGGGGGCTGGCGAAAAACTGTTTTTT
CASSPGGGAGEKLFF
>once|TRBJ2-1|.|TRBV5-6
TGTGCCAGCAGCGCTGGTAGGGGAAACAATGAGCAGTTCTTC
CASSAGRGNNEQFF
>few|TRBJ1-5|.|TRBV15
TGTGCCACCAGCAGAGGCACAAATGCTCAGCCCCAGCATTTT
CATSRGTNAQPQHF
>.|TRBJ2-3|.|TRBV27
TGTGCCAGCAGTTTACCAGGGACAGATACGCAGTATTTT
CASSLPGTDTQYF
>.|TRBJ2-3|.|TRBV7-3
TGTGCCAGCAGCCCACTAGGGGGGGGCGTCACAGATACGCAGTATTTT
CASSPLGGGVTDTQYF
>.|TRBJ2-3|.|TRBV4-2
TGTGCCAGCAGCCAAGATGGGGGGTTCCCGGATACGCAGTATTTT
CASSQDGGFPDTQYF
>.|TRBJ2-2|TRBD2|TRBV10-2
TGCGCCAGCATGAGCGGGGGGGTTCACACCGGGGAGCTGTTTTTT
CASMSGGVHTGELFF
>.|TRBJ2-2|TRBD2|TRBV5-1
TGCGCCAGCAGCTTGAATAGCGGGGGGAACACCGGGGAGCTGTTTTTT
CASSLNSGGNTGELFF
>.|TRBJ1-6|TRBD1|TRBV11-2
TGTGCCAGCAGAGGACAGGGGCAGGGTTCACCCCTCCACTTT
CASRGQGQGSPLHF
>.|TRBJ2-3|.|TRBV5-5
TGTGCCAGCAGCTTAGACCTAGCGTTTACGCAGTATTTT
CASSLDLAFTQYF
>.|TRBJ2-3|TRBD1|TRBV7-9
TGTGCCAGCAGCTCTCCGGGACAGGGGATCACAGATACGCAGTATTTT
CASSSPGQGITDTQYF
>once|TRBJ2-3|TRBD2|TRBV3-1/TRBV3-2
TGTGCCAGCAGCCAAGATTTGTCTAGCGGGGGCCGGGGGACGCAGTATTTT
CASSQDLSSGGRGTQYF
>.|TRBJ2-1|TRBD2|TRBV4-1
TGCGCCAGCAGCGCTTCCTTTCCGGGACTAGCGGACTACAATGAGCAGTTCTTC
CASSASFPGLADYNEQFF
>.|TRBJ2-2|.|TRBV11-1
TGTGCCAGCAGCTTAGACCCTTTGGGAAGCGGCGGGGAGCTGTTTTTT
CASSLDPLGSGGELFF